Below, one T cell receptor beta chain is given with its context. Germline assignment: CDR1 KGHDR and CDR2 SFDVKD. V shed 5 bases and J shed 0 bases, with 10 bases lying between them. The CDR3 totals 16 residues. MiXCR, applied by TCRdb to the RT-PCR reads, yields one record per CDR3 protein. The sample holds about a million distinct CDR3 sequences, roughly 17% seen once. The sample is drawn from a study of patients and donors after allogeneic stem cell transplantation. The TCR sequence derives from a human donor who was either an allogeneic HSCT recipient or a stem cell or donor lymphocyte infusion donor (not recorded which). It is not recorded whose cells these are; they may come from a transplant donor. Sequenced input: blood, either unsorted or a sorted T cell fraction (not recorded which). The chain has TRBV24-1 and TRBJ2-6; D is unresolved. The CDR3 bases are TGTGCCACCAGTGCGAATCGACTCTCTGGGGCCAACGTCCTGACTTTC. It specifies CATSANRLSGANVLTF.